One T cell receptor beta chain is described in this entry. Its antigen is as yet unknown. These data belong to a study of coeliac disease. Across the study: Coeliac patients had newly diagnosed active disease, refractory type I disease, or gluten-free diet control.

Study-wide findings and caveats: In active celiac disease, intraepithelial and lamina propria TRB and TRG repertoires were less clonal than controls. Intraepithelial and lamina propria fractions were not highly pure, so cross-contamination was possible. Unbiased detection of gliadin-specific T cells was judged not feasible with this approach.

The CDR3 has 14 residues. CDR1 is SGHAT and CDR2 is FQNNGV in the germline V gene. Data came from immunoSEQ multiplex PCR; TCRdb stores just in-frame clones and leaves some out. The sample consists of some 5,000 clones, 60% to 65% of them appearing once. This receptor was taken from a woman in her 70s with celiac disease. The chain uses TRBV11-2 and TRBJ2-5; TRBD1 is a possible D gene (6 bases). The last part of the DNA fits TRBJ2-7 better; the J call may be wrong. The source material was lamina propria lymphocytes from the gut. The CDR3 DNA follows: TGTGCCAGCAGCTACAGGGTAATTCCCTACGAGCAGTACTTC. Residues: CASSYRVIPYEQYF.